This entry lists 18 T cell receptor beta chains sequenced from one sample in a study of T cell responses to AZD1222 COVID-19 vaccine. Clones were read by immunoSEQ multiplex PCR, and TCRdb kept only the in-frame ones, dropping some. The table shows about 120,000 clones, with around 92% occurring only once. Source: peripheral blood, taken on day 0 of AZD1222 vaccination. The receptors were sampled from an adult in good health.

J is TRBJ1-1 and V is TRBV11-2, with 7 bases identical to TRBD1. The CDR3 consists of 15 residues. Trimming at V came to 3 bases and at J to 7 bases, leaving 11 bases not matched to a gene. The germline CDR1 and CDR2 sequences are SGHAT and FQNNGV. The CDR3 sequence: CASSLGGTALGEAFF. Here the CDR3 DNA reads TGTGCCAGCAGCTTGGGTGGGACAGCCTTGGGTGAAGCTTTCTTT.

This clone appeared once. V and J are TRBV4-1 and TRBJ1-5; D unclear. The CDR3 runs 14 residues. Germline V CDR1 and CDR2: MGHRA, YSYEKL. The V end was cut by 1 base, the J end by 6 bases, with 10 bases between. CDR3 region: CASSQVGGVQPQHF. Written as DNA, the CDR3 is TGCGCCAGCAGCCAAGTGGGTGGGGTTCAGCCCCAGCATTTT.

This clone was seen a single time. The rearrangement links TRBV2 to TRBJ2-7; D is unclear. Germline CDR1 and CDR2: SNHLY and FYNNEI. The germline V and J ends were trimmed by 4 bases and 9 bases, with 19 bases remaining between them. The CDR3 sequence is 14 residues long. The CDR3: CASSVTLDESWQYF. The CDR3 bases are TGTGCCAGCAGTGTAACCCTGGATGAGAGTTGGCAGTACTTC.

The chain uses TRBV19 and TRBJ2-7, with 8 bases lining up with TRBD1. The CDR3 runs to 15 residues. The germline V gene encodes CDR1 LNHDA and CDR2 SQIVND (reference sequence). V gave up 3 bases and J gave up 1 base; unmatched junction bases: 5. The CDR3 loop reads CASSIGQGASYEQYF. CDR3 nucleotide sequence: TGTGCCAGTAGTATCGGCCAGGGGGCTTCCTACGAGCAGTACTTC.

V gene TRBV29-1 combines with J gene TRBJ1-2; no reliable D call. The CDR3 is 12 amino acids. CDR1 SQVTM and CDR2 ANQGSEA come from the germline V gene. Trimming shortened V by 4 bases and J by 0 bases, and 6 bases separated the two germline ends. The CDR3 sequence: CSVVRANYGYTF. The CDR3 DNA follows: TGCAGCGTTGTAAGAGCTAACTATGGCTACACCTTC.

The gene calls are TRBV6-4 and TRBJ1-2; 12 positions match TRBD1. This CDR3 contains 13 residues. Germline CDR1 MRHNA, CDR2 SNTAGT. CDR3 in amino acids: CAKRDRGQSGYTF. The CDR3 nucleotides are TGTGCTAAACGGGACAGGGGGCAATCTGGCTACACCTTC.

The chain combines TRBV10-3 with TRBJ2-1; D uncertain. The CDR3 sequence is 12 residues long. Germline loops: CDR1 ENHRY, CDR2 SYGVKD. V was pared by 7 bases and J by 6 bases, with 10 bases between. CDR3 nucleotide sequence: TGTGCCATCATAAGTCCTACCAATGAGCAGTTCTTC. It specifies CAIISPTNEQFF.

This clone turned up a few times. The chain employs TRBV6-2 or TRBV6-3 and TRBJ2-1; TRBD2 aligns across 11 bases. CDR1 and CDR2 (germline): MNHEY, SVGEGT. The CDR3 runs to 14 residues. The V segment lost 6 bases and the J segment 9 bases; nucleotides outside the gene matches: 7. The CDR3 region is CASSQGLAGVEQFF. CDR3 nucleotides: TGTGCCAGCAGCCAAGGACTAGCGGGCGTTGAGCAGTTCTTC.

This clone was recorded once. The CDR3 sequence: CAISEQLEAFF. The CDR3 bases are TGTGCCATCAGTGAACAGCTCGAAGCTTTCTTT. The chain is built from TRBV10-3 and TRBJ1-1; D is uncertain. Germline V gives CDR1 ENHRY, CDR2 SYGVKD. The CDR3 contains 11 residues. V lost 3 bases and J 8 bases, leaving 7 bases between the germline ends.

This chain connects TRBV30 to TRBJ1-5, with D tentatively TRBD1 (5 bases). The germline gives CDR1 GTSNPN, CDR2 SVGIG (reference sequence). The CDR3 extends over 16 amino acids. V lost 0 bases and J lost 3, with 15 bases in between. Here the CDR3 DNA reads TGTGCCTGGAGTGTAGGGGTGCGGGGAGACAATCAGCCCCAGCATTTT. Amino acid sequence: CAWSVGVRGDNQPQHF.

V usage is TRBV4-3 and J usage is TRBJ2-3; 9 positions agree with TRBD2. Trimming removed 2 bases from V and 4 bases from J; junction bases left unmatched: 10. The CDR3 runs 17 residues. CDR1 LGHNA and CDR2 YSLEER come from the germline V gene. This CDR3 reads CASSQLLAGSSPDTQYF. DNA for the CDR3: TGCGCCAGCAGCCAATTACTAGCGGGTAGCTCACCAGATACGCAGTATTTT.

The chain employs TRBV7-9 and TRBJ1-2, with D possibly being TRBD1 (5 bases). The CDR3 extends over 15 amino acids. The V end was cut by 4 bases, the J end by 4 bases, with 16 bases between. In germline, CDR1 is SEHNR, CDR2 FQNEAQ (reference sequence). CDR3 sequence: CASSCRENSIYGYTF. For the CDR3, the DNA is TGTGCCAGCAGCTGCAGGGAGAACAGCATCTATGGCTACACCTTC.

This chain uses TRBV7-9 with TRBJ2-3; D not resolved. The V and J ends lost 3 bases and 2 bases respectively, with 9 bases between them. CDR3 length equals 14 residues. Germline CDR1 and CDR2: SEHNR and FQNEAQ (reference sequence). CDR3 amino acids: CASSFFSDTDTQYF. The CDR3 DNA reads as TGTGCCAGCAGCTTTTTCTCAGACACAGATACGCAGTATTTT.

The J gene is TRBJ1-2, the V gene TRBV12-5; D is ambiguous. V lost 2 bases to trimming and J lost 4 bases, with 14 bases between them. The germline V gene has CDR1 LGHNT and CDR2 FRNRAP. There are 15 residues in the CDR3. The CDR3 DNA reads TGTGCTAGTGGTTTGTATCAGAGACACGGCTATGGCTACACCTTC. This gives the protein CASGLYQRHGYGYTF.

The gene calls are TRBV6-6 and TRBJ1-5; a weak D match, TRBD1 (5 bases). The CDR3 has 15 residues. Germline lookup yields CDR1 MNHNY and CDR2 SVGAGI (reference sequence). Between the trimmed V and J ends, which lost 3 bases and 2 bases, there was a span of 11 bases. CDR3: CASSYSGGGNQPQHF. The CDR3 region has the DNA TGTGCCAGCAGTTATAGTGGAGGGGGCAATCAGCCCCAGCATTTT.

This chain connects TRBV4-3 to TRBJ2-3; D remains unclear. Germline-derived CDR1 and CDR2 are LGHNA and YSLEER. Trimming stripped 3 bases from V and 4 bases from J, with 8 bases between. The length of the CDR3 is 13 residues. CDR3 loop: CASSQGYSDTQYF. In nucleotides, the CDR3 is TGCGCCAGCAGCCAGGGATACTCAGATACGCAGTATTTT.

This clone was found a few times. V usage is TRBV19 and J usage is TRBJ1-5; D not certain. Germline V gene data show CDR1 as LNHDA and CDR2 as SQIVND (reference sequence). The V end lost 1 base, the J end lost 11 bases, and 9 bases lay between the germline ends. The CDR3 runs 12 residues. The CDR3 loop is CASSIGVGAQHF. CDR3 coding DNA: TGTGCCAGTAGTATAGGGGTGGGAGCCCAGCATTTT.

J is TRBJ1-2 and V is TRBV14; D gene unclear. CDR3 size: 14 residues. The V and J ends lost 5 bases and 4 bases respectively, with 14 bases between them. Per germline, CDR1 SGHDN and CDR2 FVKESK. The CDR3 DNA reads TGTGCCAGCAGCGGAGGAGGCCGCGTCTATGGCTACACCTTC. Protein product: CASSGGGRVYGYTF.